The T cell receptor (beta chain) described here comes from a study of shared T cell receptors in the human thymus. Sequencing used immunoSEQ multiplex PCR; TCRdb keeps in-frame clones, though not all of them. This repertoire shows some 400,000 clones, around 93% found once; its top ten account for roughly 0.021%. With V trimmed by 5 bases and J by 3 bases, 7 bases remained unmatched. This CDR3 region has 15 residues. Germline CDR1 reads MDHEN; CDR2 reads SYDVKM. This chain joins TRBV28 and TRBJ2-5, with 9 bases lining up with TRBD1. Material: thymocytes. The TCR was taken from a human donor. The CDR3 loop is CASSPRDRDEETQYF. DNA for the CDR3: TGTGCCAGCAGTCCACGGGACAGGGATGAAGAGACCCAGTACTTC.